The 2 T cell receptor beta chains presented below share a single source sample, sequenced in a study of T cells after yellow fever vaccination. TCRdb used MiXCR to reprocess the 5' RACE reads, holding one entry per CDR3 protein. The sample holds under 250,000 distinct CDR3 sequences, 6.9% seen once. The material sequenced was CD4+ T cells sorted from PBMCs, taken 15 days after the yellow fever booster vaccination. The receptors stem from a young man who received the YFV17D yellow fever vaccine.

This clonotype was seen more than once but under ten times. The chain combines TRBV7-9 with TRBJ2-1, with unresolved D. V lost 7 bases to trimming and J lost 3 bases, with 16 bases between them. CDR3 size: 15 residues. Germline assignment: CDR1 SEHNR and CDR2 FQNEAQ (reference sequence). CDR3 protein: CASIVATGNYNEQFF. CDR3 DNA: TGTGCCAGCATCGTGGCTACCGGAAACTACAATGAGCAGTTCTTC.

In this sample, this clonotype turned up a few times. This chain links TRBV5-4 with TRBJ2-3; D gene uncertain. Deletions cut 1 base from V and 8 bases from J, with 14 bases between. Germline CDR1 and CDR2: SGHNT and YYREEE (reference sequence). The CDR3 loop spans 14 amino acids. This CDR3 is CASSLSAGQLTQYF. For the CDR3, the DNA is TGTGCCAGCAGCTTGTCCGCCGGGCAGCTTACGCAGTATTTT.